The present TCR beta chain was sequenced within a study of vaccination effects on CD4 cells after COVID-19. With regard to this clone: The antigen is undetermined.

Using immunoSEQ multiplex PCR, the repertoire was profiled, and TCRdb retains in-frame clones only, with some absent. The top ten clones hold around 30% of a sample with some 28,000 clones, about 80% of them seen once. Sequencing followed a ViraFEST assay step that expanded antigen-specific CD4+ T cells with viral peptide pools. On roughly day 10 of culture, CD4+ T cells were separated out. None of these healthy vaccinees had been infected with SARS-CoV-2 before vaccination. It was with 10 IU/ml IL-2 and around 9.9 ug/ml peptides that around 1.9 million PBMC per well were cultured. Half-medium changes using IL-2 medium occurred on days 3 and 7. Germline lookup yields CDR1 DFQATT and CDR2 SNEGSKA (reference sequence). The CDR3 extends over 16 amino acids. Trimming removed 3 bases from V and 0 bases from J, with 17 bases in between. Study observations and caveats: Pronounced clonal contraction occurred in clones induced by infection and by vaccine late after vaccination.

The chain couples TRBV20-1 to TRBJ1-1; D not certain. The material was CD4+ T cells from PBMCs cultured with SARS-CoV-2 spike peptides, obtained before COVID-19 vaccination. This clonotype was obtained from a human donor who received a COVID-19 vaccine. CDR3 in amino acids: CSASAVTQALNTEAFF. The CDR3 region has the DNA TGCAGTGCTAGTGCGGTAACCCAAGCCTTGAACACTGAAGCTTTCTTT.